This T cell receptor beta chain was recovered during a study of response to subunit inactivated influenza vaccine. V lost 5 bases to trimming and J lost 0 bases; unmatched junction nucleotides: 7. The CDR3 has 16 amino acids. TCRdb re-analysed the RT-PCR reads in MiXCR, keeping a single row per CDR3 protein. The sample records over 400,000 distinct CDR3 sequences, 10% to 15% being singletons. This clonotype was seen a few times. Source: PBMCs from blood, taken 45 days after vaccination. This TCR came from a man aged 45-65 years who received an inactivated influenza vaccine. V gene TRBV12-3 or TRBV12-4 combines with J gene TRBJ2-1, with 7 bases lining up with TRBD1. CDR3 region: CASSHQTGRSYNEQFF. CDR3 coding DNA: TGTGCCAGCAGTCACCAGACAGGGCGCTCCTACAATGAGCAGTTCTTC.